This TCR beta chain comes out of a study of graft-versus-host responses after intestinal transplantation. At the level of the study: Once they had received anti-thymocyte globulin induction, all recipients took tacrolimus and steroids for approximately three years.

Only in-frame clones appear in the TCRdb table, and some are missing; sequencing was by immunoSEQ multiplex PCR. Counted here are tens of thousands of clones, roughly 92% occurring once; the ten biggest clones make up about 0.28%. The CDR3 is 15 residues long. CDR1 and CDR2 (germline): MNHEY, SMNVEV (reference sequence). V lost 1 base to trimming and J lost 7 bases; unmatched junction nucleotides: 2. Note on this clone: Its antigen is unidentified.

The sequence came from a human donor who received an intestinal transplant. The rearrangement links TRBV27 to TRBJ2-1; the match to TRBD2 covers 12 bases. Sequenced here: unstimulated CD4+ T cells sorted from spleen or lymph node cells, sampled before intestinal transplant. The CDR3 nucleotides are TGTGCCAGCAGTTTATTACTAGCGGGAGGTAATGAGCAGTTCTTC. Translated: CASSLLLAGGNEQFF.